Following are 2 T cell receptor beta chains from one sample sequenced in a study of vaccination and CD4 T cells after COVID-19. For these receptors, no antigen is known. At the Johns Hopkins FTIC core, DNA taken from cultured CD4+ T cells was sequenced by way of the Oncomine TCR Beta short-read assay. TCRdb reprocessed the PCR reads via MiXCR and lists one record per CDR3 protein. The sample carries 15,000 to 20,000 distinct CDR3 sequences, less than 50% recorded once. Described treatment: roughly ten-day PBMC culture with coronavirus spike peptide pools or control peptides (ViraFEST assay). Sequenced: CD4+ T cells from blood, cultured in vitro. These receptor sequences come from a human donor who had recovered from COVID-19.

The V and J genes are TRBV7-2 and TRBJ2-7, with 7 nucleotides matching TRBD2. Germline V lookup: CDR1 SGHTA, CDR2 FQGNSA. This CDR3 has 15 amino acids. Trimming removed 2 bases from V and 0 bases from J; junction bases left unmatched: 4. CDR3 in DNA: TGTGCCAGCAGCTTAAGTATAGCGGGCTCCTACGAGCAGTACTTC. Amino acids: CASSLSIAGSYEQYF.

The chain employs TRBV5-1 and TRBJ1-2; a possible D gene is TRBD1 (5 bases). Trimming shortened V by 3 bases and J by 1 base, and 13 bases separated the two germline ends. Germline CDR1 is SGHRS and CDR2 is YFSETQ. This CDR3 region has 15 residues. The CDR3 coding sequence is TGCGCCAGCAGCTGGGTGGGGGTTAGTAACTATGGCTACACCTTC. Encoded protein: CASSWVGVSNYGYTF.